The 30 T cell receptor beta chains below come from one sample, sequenced in a study of spatial heterogeneity in lung cancer. Time point reported: sample taken at primary tumor resection. TCRs were sequenced from unsorted whole RNA of tumor, nontumor lung or PBMC. One entry per CDR3 protein results from TCRdb running MiXCR on the 5' RACE reads. The table records about 23,000 distinct CDR3 sequences, 3% to 3.5% of them present only once. The sample in question was PBMCs, obtained at surgery. The receptor set was obtained from a female donor with early-stage non-small cell lung cancer.

This clonotype occurred many times. V and J are TRBV27 and TRBJ2-5; D is unclear. V was clipped by 4 bases and J by 5 bases, with 17 bases between them. Germline V gives CDR1 MNHEY, CDR2 SMNVEV (reference sequence). This CDR3 region has 15 residues. The CDR3 reads CASSSTGRVSETQYF. CDR3 sequence (DNA): TGTGCCAGCAGTTCAACCGGCCGAGTGTCGGAGACCCAGTACTTC.

This clonotype was seen many times. J is TRBJ2-6 and V is TRBV11-2, with D perhaps TRBD2 (5 bases). CDR1 and CDR2 from the germline V gene are SGHAT and FQNNGV. The CDR3 sequence is 14 residues long. Trimming shortened V by 5 bases and J by 3 bases, and 8 bases separated the two germline ends. CDR3 region: CASSPGVGANVLTF. The CDR3 DNA reads as TGTGCCAGCAGCCCCGGGGTTGGGGCCAACGTCCTGACTTTC.

This clonotype was seen repeatedly, ten times or more. The chain employs TRBV7-9 and TRBJ2-5; D gene uncertain. V was cut by 4 bases and J by 1 base, with 7 bases left in between. Germline loops: CDR1 SEHNR, CDR2 FQNEAQ (reference sequence). CDR3 length equals 13 residues. CDR3 protein: CASSSDTQETQYF. In nucleotides, the CDR3 is TGTGCCAGCAGCTCCGACACCCAAGAGACCCAGTACTTC. Full variable domain (missing parts from reference TRBV7-9 and TRBJ2-5): DTGVSQNPRHKITKRGQNVTFRCDPISEHNRLYWYRQTLGQGPEFLTYFQNEAQLEKSRLLSDRFSAERPKGSFSTLEIQRTEQGDSAMYLCASSSDTQETQYFGPGTRLLVL.

The V and J genes are TRBV6-1 and TRBJ1-1, with unresolved D. CDR1 and CDR2 from the germline V gene are MNHNS and SASEGT. V was shortened by 6 bases and J by 1 base, with 9 bases between the two germline ends. The CDR3 contains 13 residues. The CDR3 DNA follows: TGTGCCAGCAGGGCCTTGGGGAACACTGAAGCTTTCTTT. This gives the protein CASRALGNTEAFF.

This clonotype was recorded many times. The V and J genes are TRBV7-9 and TRBJ2-2, with TRBD2 matching over 7 bases. The CDR3 loop spans 17 amino acids. The J segment lost 1 base and the V segment lost 4 bases, leaving 9 bases of the junction unmatched. Germline CDR1 SEHNR, CDR2 FQNEAQ (reference sequence). The DNA for the CDR3 is TGTGCCAGCAGCTCCCCTTTAGGGAGGGGGAACACCGGGGAGCTGTTTTTT. It is translated as CASSSPLGRGNTGELFF.

This clonotype was detected many times. CDR3 loop: CASSLGDWGHIDNEQFF. In nucleotides, the CDR3 is TGTGCCAGCAGCTTAGGAGATTGGGGACACATCGACAATGAGCAGTTCTTC. The chain links TRBV13 to TRBJ2-1, with a tentative D call TRBD1 (6 bases). This CDR3 contains 17 residues. Trimming cost V 0 bases and J 5 bases, with 17 bases left between them. The germline gives CDR1 PRHDT, CDR2 FYEKMQ (reference sequence).

This clonotype was picked up a small number of times. This chain uses TRBV11-1 with TRBJ2-7; 8 bases are shared with TRBD1. Trimming at V came to 5 bases and at J to 3 bases, leaving 6 bases not matched to a gene. Germline V lookup: CDR1 SGHAT, CDR2 FQDESV (reference sequence). This CDR3 has 14 amino acids. The CDR3 protein is CASSPRTGNYEQYF. The CDR3 DNA is TGTGCCAGCAGCCCTCGGACAGGGAACTACGAGCAGTACTTC.

In this sample, this clonotype turned up many times. V usage is TRBV3-1 and J usage is TRBJ2-7; D unclear. V lost 1 base and J 9 bases, leaving 19 bases between the germline ends. The germline V gene has CDR1 LGHDT and CDR2 YNNKEL (reference sequence). This CDR3 has 15 amino acids. This chain's CDR3 is CASSQGPPLYDVQYF. In DNA form, the CDR3 reads TGTGCCAGCAGCCAAGGGCCCCCACTCTACGATGTGCAGTACTTC.

This clonotype was detected ten times or more. The chain links TRBV6-1 to TRBJ2-3; D tentatively reads TRBD1 or TRBD2 (7 bases each). V lost 3 bases and J lost 4, with 17 bases in between. This CDR3 spans 16 amino acids. Germline CDR1 reads MNHNS; CDR2 reads SASEGT. The CDR3 loop is CASSDKGGGVADTQYF. CDR3 in DNA: TGTGCCAGCAGTGATAAGGGAGGGGGCGTCGCAGATACGCAGTATTTT.

There are many counts of this clonotype. V is TRBV24-1 and J is TRBJ2-5, with D perhaps being TRBD1 or TRBD2 (6 bases each). CDR1 and CDR2 (germline): KGHDR, SFDVKD. The CDR3 runs 17 residues. V shed 5 bases and J shed 5 bases, with 23 bases lying between them. The CDR3 loop is CATSGYRSGGAAETQYF. In nucleotides, the CDR3 is TGTGCCACCAGTGGATACCGATCCGGGGGCGCGGCGGAGACCCAGTACTTC.

In this sample, this clonotype turned up many times. The chain recombines TRBV4-2 with TRBJ2-7; D gene uncertain. Germline V CDR1 and CDR2: LGHNA, YNFKEQ. CDR3 length: 12 residues. The V end lost 0 bases, the J end lost 6 bases, and 6 bases lay between the germline ends. The DNA for the CDR3 is TGTGCCAGCAGCCAAGATGTTTCCGAGCAGTACTTC. The encoded protein is CASSQDVSEQYF.

This clonotype occurred many times. The genes are TRBV12-3 or TRBV12-4 and TRBJ2-7; TRBD1 might be the D (5 bases). V shed 6 bases and J shed 4 bases, with 16 bases lying between them. CDR3 length: 14 residues. CDR3 in DNA: TGTGCCAGCAGCCCTCAGGGCGGCAATTACGAGCAGTACTTC. Its protein is CASSPQGGNYEQYF.

This clonotype has at least ten counts. The V call is TRBV29-1, the J call TRBJ1-5; D is perhaps TRBD1 (6 bases). The CDR3 has 12 amino acids. Germline assignment: CDR1 SQVTM and CDR2 ANQGSEA. V was shortened by 6 bases and J by 4 bases, with 10 bases between the two germline ends. CDR3: CSVLDSNQPQHF. CDR3 DNA sequence: TGCAGCGTATTGGACAGTAATCAGCCCCAGCATTTT.

This clonotype was detected many times. The genes are TRBV21-1 and TRBJ1-2; the table names TRBD1, a call not compared with the DNA. TRBV21-1 is a recognized pseudogene. The CDR3 loop spans 13 amino acids. CDR3 protein: CASMLQGAYGYTF. CDR3 DNA: TGTGCCAGCATGCTACAGGGGGCCTATGGCTACACCTTC.

This clonotype showed up many times. The chain is built from TRBV7-9 and TRBJ2-1, with D possibly matching TRBD1 (6 bases). Trimming shortened V by 7 bases and J by 3 bases, and 16 bases separated the two germline ends. The CDR3 has 15 amino acids. CDR1 is SEHNR, CDR2 FQNEAQ, per germline (reference sequence). The CDR3 protein is CASTSTGSFYNEQFF. In DNA, the CDR3 is TGTGCCAGCACCTCTACAGGGTCGTTCTACAATGAGCAGTTCTTC.

The gene calls are TRBV2 and TRBJ2-3, with 9 bases aligning to TRBD2. Losses at the gene ends were 5 bases for V and 0 bases for J; bases not matched to a gene: 9. The germline CDR1 and CDR2 sequences are SNHLY and FYNNEI. The CDR3 runs to 17 residues. The CDR3 coding sequence is TGTGCCAGCAGTTTTGACTCTAGCGGGGAAAGCACAGATACGCAGTATTTT. This encodes CASSFDSSGESTDTQYF.

This clonotype was picked up many times. V usage is TRBV20-1 and J usage is TRBJ2-1; 8 nucleotides line up with TRBD2. This CDR3 comprises 14 residues. Trimming took 1 base from V and 6 from J; bases not matched to a gene: 5. The germline gives CDR1 DFQATT, CDR2 SNEGSKA (reference sequence). This CDR3 reads CSARVASGSNEQFF. The DNA for the CDR3 is TGCAGTGCTAGAGTGGCTAGCGGGTCCAATGAGCAGTTCTTC.

The table lists this clonotype with a few counts. This rearrangement joins TRBV5-6 to TRBJ2-7, with D perhaps assigned TRBD1 or TRBD2 (5 bases each). This CDR3 is built from 16 residues. With 3 bases removed from V and 3 bases from J, the gap between germline ends came to 19 bases. The V gene's germline CDR1 is SGHDT and CDR2 YYEEEE. In nucleotides, the CDR3 is TGTGCCAGCAGCTGGCGGGCCCCTAAGGGACGCTACGAGCAGTACTTC. Protein sequence: CASSWRAPKGRYEQYF.

This clonotype was picked up a small number of times. The chain is built from TRBV5-1 and TRBJ2-1; 7 bases map to TRBD1. The CDR3 is made up of 15 amino acids. J lost 10 bases, V lost 0 bases, and 10 bases had no gene match. The germline V gene encodes CDR1 SGHRS and CDR2 YFSETQ. CDR3 residues: CASSLDIPGTAEQFF. The CDR3 DNA reads as TGCGCCAGCAGCTTGGACATACCAGGGACAGCAGAGCAGTTCTTC.

The chain links TRBV20-1 to TRBJ1-2; a possible D gene is TRBD1 (6 bases). Trimming pared 7 bases from V and 4 bases from J, leaving 10 bases between. From germline, CDR1 is DFQATT and CDR2 SNEGSKA (reference sequence). The CDR3 is 11 residues long. The CDR3: CSVQGGYGYTF. CDR3 bases: TGCAGTGTACAGGGAGGCTATGGCTACACCTTC.

This clonotype was picked up many times. This chain connects TRBV10-3 to TRBJ1-2; D is unresolved. This CDR3 spans 14 amino acids. Germline V CDR1 and CDR2: ENHRY, SYGVKD. Trimming took off 2 bases at V and 4 bases at J, with 11 bases between the two ends. The CDR3 here is CAISEMPGPYGYTF. CDR3 bases: TGTGCCATCAGTGAGATGCCAGGCCCCTATGGCTACACCTTC.

The V and J genes are TRBV2 and TRBJ2-7; D not certain. Trimming removed 6 bases at V and 5 bases at J, with 8 bases between. Germline CDR1 is SNHLY and CDR2 is FYNNEI. The CDR3 has 11 amino acids. CDR3 amino acids: CASRPGDEQYF. The CDR3 bases are TGTGCCAGCAGGCCCGGAGACGAGCAGTACTTC.

Many counts were recorded for this clonotype. The CDR3 here is CASSSPGTGSYEQYF. The CDR3 DNA is TGTGCCAGCAGTTCCCCTGGGACAGGGTCCTACGAGCAGTACTTC. The V call is TRBV12-3 or TRBV12-4, the J call TRBJ2-7; 9 bases line up with TRBD1. The CDR3 sequence is 15 residues long. The J segment lost 1 base and the V segment lost 4 bases, leaving 5 bases of the junction unmatched.

This clonotype was observed many times. The chain joins TRBV12-5 to TRBJ1-2; 7 bases line up with TRBD1. V trimming: 3 bases; J trimming: 7 bases; junction bases outside the gene matches: 14. CDR3 length: 16 residues. Germline CDR1 is LGHNT and CDR2 is FRNRAP. As DNA, the CDR3 is TGTGCTAGTGGTTTCGGACAGGAGGCGCAATTGGGTGGCTACACCTTC. Translation gives CASGFGQEAQLGGYTF.

By sample fraction, this clonotype is medium-sized. The CDR3 DNA is TGTGCCAGCAGCTTAGGACGGGGCAGGGAGGCCCAAGAGACCCAGTACTTC. Translated, it gives CASSLGRGREAQETQYF. V is TRBV7-2 and J is TRBJ2-5, with TRBD2 as a possible D gene (6 bases). The CDR3 loop spans 17 amino acids. CDR1 and CDR2 (germline): SGHTA, FQGNSA. V gave up 1 base and J gave up 1 base, with 16 bases separating them.

There are many counts of this clonotype. The J gene is TRBJ2-1, the V gene TRBV6-5; 11 nucleotides match TRBD1. Germline CDR1 is MNHEY and CDR2 is SVGAGI. The CDR3 contains 16 residues. The junction had 8 bases not matched to a gene; V was cut back by 2 bases and J by 8 bases. CDR3 amino acids: CASSYLDRGHPDEQFF. CDR3 nucleotide sequence: TGTGCCAGCAGTTACCTGGACAGGGGGCACCCTGATGAGCAGTTCTTC.

The V and J genes are TRBV5-1 and TRBJ2-3, with no clear D. Germline CDR1 is SGHRS and CDR2 is YFSETQ. V shed 5 bases and J shed 2 bases, with 6 bases lying between them. This CDR3 comprises 12 residues. The CDR3 DNA is TGCGCCAGCAGATCTAACACAGATACGCAGTATTTT. This translates into CASRSNTDTQYF. Full variable domain (outside the CDR3, taken from reference TRBV5-1 and TRBJ2-3): KAGVTQTPRYLIKTRGQQVTLSCSPISGHRSVSWYQQTPGQGLQFLFEYFSETQRNKGNFPGRFSGRQFSNSRSEMNVSTLELGDSALYLCASRSNTDTQYFGPGTRLTVL.

This clonotype has ten or more counts. This chain uses TRBV27 with TRBJ1-1; no definite D call. The CDR3 length is 16 residues. Trimming stripped 0 bases from V and 7 bases from J, with 18 bases between. Germline CDR1 is MNHEY and CDR2 is SMNVEV (reference sequence). CDR3 residues: CASSLSLGPGSGEAFF. The CDR3 DNA is TGTGCCAGCAGTTTATCATTAGGGCCCGGGTCCGGTGAAGCTTTCTTT.

This clonotype was observed many times. The V gene is TRBV2, the J gene TRBJ2-3, with D uncertain. The CDR3 contains 14 residues. Germline V gives CDR1 SNHLY, CDR2 FYNNEI. The V and J ends lost 7 bases and 0 bases respectively, with 11 bases between them. The CDR3 loop is CASTVWGSTDTQYF. CDR3 coding DNA: TGTGCCAGCACCGTCTGGGGTAGCACAGATACGCAGTATTTT. Filled out from reference TRBV2 and TRBJ2-3, the complete variable domain reads EPEVTQTPSHQVTQMGQEVILRCVPISNHLYFYWYRQILGQKVEFLVSFYNNEISEKSEIFDDQFSVERPDGSNFTLKIRSTKLEDSAMYFCASTVWGSTDTQYFGPGTRLTVL.

This clonotype was detected many times. V usage is TRBV7-2 and J usage is TRBJ1-3; no clear D gene. V lost 5 bases to trimming and J lost 2 bases, with 10 bases between them. The CDR3 runs 14 residues. The V gene's germline CDR1 is SGHTA and CDR2 FQGNSA. The DNA for the CDR3 is TGTGCCAGCAGCGCAACGGGGACTGGAAACACCATATATTTT. Its translation is CASSATGTGNTIYF. The variable domain in full, with the rest retrieved from reference TRBV7-2 and TRBJ1-3, is GAGVSQSPSNKVTEKGKDVELRCDPISGHTALYWYRQSLGQGLEFLIYFQGNSAPDKSGLPSDRFSAERTGGSVSTLTIQRTQQEDSAVYLCASSATGTGNTIYFGEGSWLTVV.